The 10 T cell receptor beta chains below were found in one sample sequenced in a study of CD8+ T cells in alopecia areata. Sequencing relied on a cDNA template that was reverse transcribed from extracted RNA. The data were produced by immunoSEQ multiplex PCR, yet TCRdb's version contains in-frame clones alone and is incomplete. This repertoire shows about 300,000 clones, 55% to 75% found once; its top ten account for roughly 1.8%. Treatment described: oral pan-JAK inhibitor, 5-10 mg twice daily. The sample was CD4+ T cells sorted from blood, taken at week 24, from a patient treated with tofacitinib. The receptors were gathered from a human donor with alopecia areata.

This clone was counted only a few times. The chain couples TRBV5-4 to TRBJ2-2; weak D call: TRBD2 (6 bases). V was cut by 4 bases and J by 4 bases, with 14 bases left in between. Germline V lookup: CDR1 SGHNT, CDR2 YYREEE (reference sequence). The CDR3 consists of 15 residues. CDR3: CASSPTSRGTGELFF. In nucleotides, the CDR3 is TGTGCCAGCAGCCCTACTAGCCGCGGCACCGGGGAGCTGTTTTTT.

CDR3 region: CASSFRLPGETQYF. CDR3 DNA sequence: TGTGCCAGCAGCTTCCGACTACCCGGGGAGACCCAGTACTTC. The rearrangement joins TRBV7-2 to TRBJ2-5, with D possibly matching TRBD2 (5 bases). This CDR3 spans 14 amino acids. Trimming shortened V by 3 bases and J by 5 bases, and 13 bases separated the two germline ends. Germline V gives CDR1 SGHTA, CDR2 FQGNSA.

The CDR3 DNA sequence: TGCGCCAGCAGCCAAGACAGGGGAAATTCGCTCTACGAGCAGTACTTC. Protein sequence: CASSQDRGNSLYEQYF. The rearrangement joins TRBV4-1 to TRBJ2-7; TRBD1 might be the D (6 bases). Germline loops: CDR1 MGHRA, CDR2 YSYEKL. The V gene lost 0 bases and the J gene lost 3 bases, with 15 bases spanning the gap. The CDR3 covers 16 residues.

The rearrangement uses TRBV4-1 and TRBJ1-2; TRBD1 agrees at 8 bases. There are 17 residues in the CDR3. The ends lost 3 bases at V and 7 bases at J; junction bases unmatched: 16. The germline gives CDR1 MGHRA, CDR2 YSYEKL. For the CDR3, the DNA is TGCGCCAGCAGCCACCGGGACAGGATGCAGTCCTATCGTGGCTACACCTTC. Translated: CASSHRDRMQSYRGYTF.

The chain is built from TRBV30 and TRBJ1-3; no firm D call. V gave up 2 bases and J gave up 0 bases, with 8 bases separating them. Germline V lookup: CDR1 GTSNPN, CDR2 SVGIG (reference sequence). The CDR3 covers 14 residues. DNA for the CDR3: TGTGCCTGGAGTCGGACCTTCTCTGGAAACACCATATATTTT. It yields the protein CAWSRTFSGNTIYF.

This clone was detected once. This CDR3 is CASSSPLQGKGYSNQPQHF. The CDR3 nucleotides read TGTGCCAGCAGTTCCCCCCTACAGGGAAAGGGATATAGCAATCAGCCCCAGCATTTT. V gene TRBV28 combines with J gene TRBJ1-5, with TRBD1 as a possible D gene (6 bases). The V gene's germline CDR1 is MDHEN and CDR2 SYDVKM. V lost 4 bases, J lost 0 bases, and 22 bases lay in between. The CDR3 is 19 residues long. Supplemented by reference TRBV28 and TRBJ1-5, the full variable domain reads DVKVTQSSRYLVKRTGEKVFLECVQDMDHENMFWYRQDPGLGLRLIYFSYDVKMKEKGDIPEGYSVSREKKERFSLILESASTNQTSMYLCASSSPLQGKGYSNQPQHFGDGTRLSIL.

This clone was seen a few times. Other DNA variants within this sample encode the same CDR3. This chain links TRBV29-1 with TRBJ2-7; 8 nucleotides align to TRBD1. The germline V gene encodes CDR1 SQVTM and CDR2 ANQGSEA. The CDR3 is 13 amino acids. With 5 bases clipped from V and 3 bases from J, the junction kept 6 bases outside the gene matches. CDR3 DNA sequence: TGCAGCGTTCCCGACAGGGGTGGCTACGAGCAGTACTTC. Translated: CSVPDRGGYEQYF.

This clone was recorded a few times. This chain uses TRBV28 with TRBJ1-6, with TRBD1 identical over 7 bases. The V gene end was trimmed by 6 bases and the J gene end by 2 bases; junction bases not matched to a gene: 10. The CDR3 loop spans 17 amino acids. Germline assignment: CDR1 MDHEN and CDR2 SYDVKM. CDR3 loop: CASRPIPTGAYNSPLHF. CDR3 coding DNA: TGTGCCAGCAGACCTATCCCTACAGGGGCCTATAATTCACCCCTCCACTTT.

In this sample, this clone turned up a few times. Other DNA sequences within the sample encode an identical CDR3. This chain connects TRBV5-1 to TRBJ2-7; D is uncertain. CDR1 SGHRS and CDR2 YFSETQ come from the germline V gene. Trimming removed 2 bases from V and 6 bases from J, with 6 bases in between. The CDR3 contains 11 residues. CDR3 residues: CASSLRTEQYF. The CDR3 DNA is TGCGCCAGCAGCTTAAGGACCGAGCAGTACTTC.

The chain joins TRBV5-1 to TRBJ2-1; the match to TRBD2 covers 13 bases. The CDR3 is 15 amino acids. Per germline, CDR1 SGHRS and CDR2 YFSETQ. V dropped 4 bases and J dropped 6; count of bases not matched to a gene: 4. In nucleotides, the CDR3 is TGCGCCAGCAGCCCGCGACTAGCGGGGGGCAATGAGCAGTTCTTC. It translates to CASSPRLAGGNEQFF.